This is a list of T cell receptor beta chains from one sample in a study of blood T cell repertoires in COVID-19. The table came from immunoSEQ multiplex PCR; TCRdb's copy has only in-frame clones and leaves some out. The sample has more than 350,000 clones, approximately 92% seen once. Source material: PBMCs or T cells enriched from blood (not recorded which). The receptors derive from a man in his late teens or twenties who had recovered from COVID-19. Both conserved end residues are part of each CDR3. Fields, in order: J gene, clone size, D gene, V gene, CDR3 length, CDR3 protein, CDR3 DNA. D genes are given only for firm matches. For some rows the clone size is stated as once, few or many, or as a class when expanded; others skip it.

J gene: TRBJ2-3
clone size: NA
D gene: NA
V gene: TRBV10-3
CDR3 length: 16
CDR3 protein: CAISDPRLLGTDTQYF
CDR3 DNA: TGTGCCATCAGTGACCCCCGGCTCCTAGGCACAGATACGCAGTATTTT

J gene: TRBJ2-3
clone size: once
D gene: NA
V gene: TRBV5-1
CDR3 length: 15
CDR3 protein: CASSSTVGNSDTQYF
CDR3 DNA: TGCGCCAGCAGCTCAACCGTCGGGAACTCGGATACGCAGTATTTT

J gene: TRBJ2-1
clone size: NA
D gene: TRBD2
V gene: TRBV11-2
CDR3 length: 16
CDR3 protein: CASSLTSGGQYNEQFF
CDR3 DNA: TGTGCCAGCAGCTTAACTAGCGGGGGGCAATACAATGAGCAGTTCTTC

J gene: TRBJ2-3
clone size: NA
D gene: TRBD2
V gene: TRBV2
CDR3 length: 15
CDR3 protein: CASRALAGQTDTQYF
CDR3 DNA: TGTGCCAGCAGGGCTCTAGCGGGGCAAACAGATACGCAGTATTTT

J gene: TRBJ1-2
clone size: NA
D gene: NA
V gene: TRBV7-9
CDR3 length: 14
CDR3 protein: CASSLEGASGGYTF
CDR3 DNA: TGTGCCAGCAGCTTAGAAGGGGCGTCGGGTGGCTACACCTTC

J gene: TRBJ1-5
clone size: NA
D gene: NA
V gene: TRBV6-5
CDR3 length: 14
CDR3 protein: CASSHLGGDQPQHF
CDR3 DNA: TGTGCCAGCAGTCACCTGGGGGGAGATCAGCCCCAGCATTTT

J gene: TRBJ1-2
clone size: NA
D gene: TRBD1
V gene: TRBV9
CDR3 length: 12
CDR3 protein: CASSTTGYGYTF
CDR3 DNA: TGTGCCAGCAGCACGACAGGGTATGGCTACACCTTC

J gene: TRBJ1-1
clone size: NA
D gene: TRBD1
V gene: TRBV18
CDR3 length: 13
CDR3 protein: CAGAGGRNTEAFF
CDR3 DNA: TGTGCCGGAGCAGGGGGCCGGAACACTGAAGCTTTCTTT

J gene: TRBJ1-2
clone size: NA
D gene: NA
V gene: TRBV29-1
CDR3 length: 13
CDR3 protein: CSVERGSGAGYTF
CDR3 DNA: TGCAGCGTTGAAAGGGGAAGTGGTGCTGGCTACACCTTC

J gene: TRBJ1-4
clone size: NA
D gene: NA
V gene: TRBV7-8
CDR3 length: 14
CDR3 protein: CASSLGDSNEKLFF
CDR3 DNA: TGTGCCAGCAGCTTAGGAGACAGTAATGAAAAACTGTTTTTT

J gene: TRBJ2-1
clone size: NA
D gene: NA
V gene: TRBV7-9
CDR3 length: 14
CDR3 protein: CASSFDRSYNEQFF
CDR3 DNA: TGTGCCAGCAGCTTCGACAGATCCTACAATGAGCAGTTCTTC

J gene: TRBJ2-3
clone size: NA
D gene: TRBD2
V gene: TRBV28
CDR3 length: 16
CDR3 protein: CASSLLAGGGTDTQYF
CDR3 DNA: TGTGCCAGCAGTCTCTTAGCGGGAGGGGGGACAGATACGCAGTATTTT

J gene: TRBJ1-2
clone size: NA
D gene: NA
V gene: TRBV10-2
CDR3 length: 16
CDR3 protein: CASSEGRSRVNYGYTF
CDR3 DNA: TGCGCCAGCAGTGAGGGTCGTTCCAGGGTTAACTATGGCTACACCTTC

J gene: TRBJ2-2
clone size: NA
D gene: NA
V gene: TRBV5-1
CDR3 length: 13
CDR3 protein: CASSPGNTGELFF
CDR3 DNA: TGCGCCAGCAGCCCAGGGAACACCGGGGAGCTGTTTTTT